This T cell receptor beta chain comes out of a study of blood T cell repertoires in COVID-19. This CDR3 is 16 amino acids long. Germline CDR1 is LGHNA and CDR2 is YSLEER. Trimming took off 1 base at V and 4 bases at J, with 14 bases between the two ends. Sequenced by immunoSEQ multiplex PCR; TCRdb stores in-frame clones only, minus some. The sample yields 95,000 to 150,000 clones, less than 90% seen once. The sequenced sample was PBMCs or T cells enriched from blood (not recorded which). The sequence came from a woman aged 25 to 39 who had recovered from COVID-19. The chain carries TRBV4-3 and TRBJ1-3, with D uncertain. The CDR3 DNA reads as TGCGCCAGCAGCCAAGCCCCAGCGCCTGGGGGAAACACCATATATTTT. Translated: CASSQAPAPGGNTIYF.